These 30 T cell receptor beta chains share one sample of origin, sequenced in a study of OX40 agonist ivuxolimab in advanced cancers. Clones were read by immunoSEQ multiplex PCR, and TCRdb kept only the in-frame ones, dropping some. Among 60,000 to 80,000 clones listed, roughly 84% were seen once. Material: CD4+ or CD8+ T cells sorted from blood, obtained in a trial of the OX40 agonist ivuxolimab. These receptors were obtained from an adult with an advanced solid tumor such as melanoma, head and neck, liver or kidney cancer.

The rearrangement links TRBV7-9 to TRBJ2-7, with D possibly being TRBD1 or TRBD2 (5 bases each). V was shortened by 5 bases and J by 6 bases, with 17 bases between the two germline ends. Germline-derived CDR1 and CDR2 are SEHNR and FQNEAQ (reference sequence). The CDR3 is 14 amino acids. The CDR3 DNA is TGTGCCAGCAGCAAAGGTGGGGGTTGGAGCGAGCAGTACTTC. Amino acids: CASSKGGGWSEQYF.

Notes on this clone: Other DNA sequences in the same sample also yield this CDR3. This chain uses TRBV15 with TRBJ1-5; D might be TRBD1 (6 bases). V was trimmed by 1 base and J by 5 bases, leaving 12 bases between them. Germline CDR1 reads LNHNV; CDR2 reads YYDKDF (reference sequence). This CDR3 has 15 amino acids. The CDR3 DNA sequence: TGTGCCACCAGCAGAGCAGGGGATTCGGATCAGCCCCAGCATTTT. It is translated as CATSRAGDSDQPQHF. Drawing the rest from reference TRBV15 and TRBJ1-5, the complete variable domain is DAMVIQNPRYQVTQFGKPVTLSCSQTLNHNVMYWYQQKSSQAPKLLFHYYDKDFNNEADTPDNFQSRRPNTSFCFLDIRSPGLGDTAMYLCATSRAGDSDQPQHFGDGTRLSIL.

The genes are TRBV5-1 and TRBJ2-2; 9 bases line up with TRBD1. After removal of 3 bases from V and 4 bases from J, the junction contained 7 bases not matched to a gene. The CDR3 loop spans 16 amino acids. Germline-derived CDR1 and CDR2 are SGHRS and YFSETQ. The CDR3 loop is CASSSAGTGITGELFF. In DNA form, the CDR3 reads TGCGCCAGCAGCTCCGCCGGGACAGGGATCACCGGGGAGCTGTTTTTT.

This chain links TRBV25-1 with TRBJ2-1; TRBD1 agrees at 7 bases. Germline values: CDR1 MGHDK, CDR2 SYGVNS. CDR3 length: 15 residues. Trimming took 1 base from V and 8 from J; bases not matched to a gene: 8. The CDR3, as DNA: TGTGCCAGCAGTGAATGGAAGGGGGCAGGGGATGAGCAGTTCTTC. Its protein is CASSEWKGAGDEQFF.

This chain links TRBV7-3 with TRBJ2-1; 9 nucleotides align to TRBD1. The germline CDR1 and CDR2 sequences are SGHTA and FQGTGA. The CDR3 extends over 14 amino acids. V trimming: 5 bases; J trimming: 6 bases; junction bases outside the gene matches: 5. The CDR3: CASSRDRDFNEQFF. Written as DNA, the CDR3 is TGTGCCAGCAGCCGGGACAGGGATTTCAATGAGCAGTTCTTC. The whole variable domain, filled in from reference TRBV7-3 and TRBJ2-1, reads GAGVSQTPSNKVTEKGKYVELRCDPISGHTALYWYRQSLGQGPEFLIYFQGTGAADDSGLPNDRFFAVRPEGSVSTLKIQRTERGDSAVYLCASSRDRDFNEQFFGPGTRLTVL.

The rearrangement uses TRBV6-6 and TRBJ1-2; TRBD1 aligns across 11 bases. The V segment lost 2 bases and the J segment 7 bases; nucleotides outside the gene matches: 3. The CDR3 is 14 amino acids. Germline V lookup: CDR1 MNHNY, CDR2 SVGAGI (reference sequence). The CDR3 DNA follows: TGTGCCAGCAGTTACCTGGACAGGGGGCCTGGCTACACCTTC. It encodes CASSYLDRGPGYTF.

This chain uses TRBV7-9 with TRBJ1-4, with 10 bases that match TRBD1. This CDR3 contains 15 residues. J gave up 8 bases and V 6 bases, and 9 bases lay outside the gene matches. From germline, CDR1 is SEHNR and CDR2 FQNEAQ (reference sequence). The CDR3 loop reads CASSPTGGDGEKLFF. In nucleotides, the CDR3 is TGTGCCAGCAGTCCGACAGGGGGCGACGGGGAAAAACTGTTTTTT. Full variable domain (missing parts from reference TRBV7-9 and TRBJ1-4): DTGVSQNPRHKITKRGQNVTFRCDPISEHNRLYWYRQTLGQGPEFLTYFQNEAQLEKSRLLSDRFSAERPKGSFSTLEIQRTEQGDSAMYLCASSPTGGDGEKLFFGSGTQLSVL.

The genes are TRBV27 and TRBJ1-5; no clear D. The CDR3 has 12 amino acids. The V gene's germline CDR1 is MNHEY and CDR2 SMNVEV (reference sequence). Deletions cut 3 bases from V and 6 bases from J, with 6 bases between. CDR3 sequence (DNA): TGTGCCAGCAGTTTCGTTGGTCAGCCCCAGCATTTT. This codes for CASSFVGQPQHF.

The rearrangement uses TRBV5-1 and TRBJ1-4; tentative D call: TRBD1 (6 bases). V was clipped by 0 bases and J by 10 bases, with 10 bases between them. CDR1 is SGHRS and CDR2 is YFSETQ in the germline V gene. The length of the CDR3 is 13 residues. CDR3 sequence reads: CASSLAGAGKLFF. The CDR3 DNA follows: TGCGCCAGCAGCTTGGCGGGGGCAGGAAAACTGTTTTTT.

CDR3 in amino acids: CASSPVEPTGESQPQHF. The CDR3 DNA sequence: TGTGCCAGCAGCCCAGTTGAACCCACAGGGGAATCTCAGCCCCAGCATTTT. The gene calls are TRBV4-2 and TRBJ1-5, with TRBD1 matching over 7 bases. This CDR3 has 17 amino acids. Germline V gene lookup returns CDR1 LGHNA and CDR2 YNFKEQ. The J segment lost 6 bases and the V segment lost 4 bases, leaving 15 bases of the junction unmatched.

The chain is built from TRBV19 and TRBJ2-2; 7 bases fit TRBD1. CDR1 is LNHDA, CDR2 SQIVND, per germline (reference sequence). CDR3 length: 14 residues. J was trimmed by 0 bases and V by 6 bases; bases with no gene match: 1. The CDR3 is CASRQGANTGELFF. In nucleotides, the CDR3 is TGTGCCAGTAGGCAGGGGGCGAACACCGGGGAGCTGTTTTTT.

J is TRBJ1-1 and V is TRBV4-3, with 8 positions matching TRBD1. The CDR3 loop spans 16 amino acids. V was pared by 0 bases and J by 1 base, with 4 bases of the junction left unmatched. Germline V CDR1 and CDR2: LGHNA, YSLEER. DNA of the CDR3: TGCGCCAGCAGCCAAGATACGGGGACAGGGAACACTGAAGCTTTCTTT. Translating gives CASSQDTGTGNTEAFF.

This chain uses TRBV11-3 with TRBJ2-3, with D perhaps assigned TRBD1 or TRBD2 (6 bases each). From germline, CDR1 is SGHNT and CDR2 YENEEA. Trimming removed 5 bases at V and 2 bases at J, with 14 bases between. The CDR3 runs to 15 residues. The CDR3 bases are TGTGCCAGCAGCATAAGGGGGGAAACCACAGATACGCAGTATTTT. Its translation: CASSIRGETTDTQYF.

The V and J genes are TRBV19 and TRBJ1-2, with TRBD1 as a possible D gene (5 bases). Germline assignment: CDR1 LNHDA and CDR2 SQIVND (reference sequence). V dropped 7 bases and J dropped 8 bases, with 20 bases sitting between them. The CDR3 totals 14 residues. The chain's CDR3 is CASNSPGDAWGYTF. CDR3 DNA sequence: TGTGCCAGTAACTCCCCGGGGGATGCGTGGGGCTACACCTTC.

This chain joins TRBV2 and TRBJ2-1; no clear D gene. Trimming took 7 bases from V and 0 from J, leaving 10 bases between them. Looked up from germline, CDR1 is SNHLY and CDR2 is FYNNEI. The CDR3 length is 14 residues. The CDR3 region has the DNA TGTGCCAGCACAAGGGAAAGCTCCTACAATGAGCAGTTCTTC. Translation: CASTRESSYNEQFF.

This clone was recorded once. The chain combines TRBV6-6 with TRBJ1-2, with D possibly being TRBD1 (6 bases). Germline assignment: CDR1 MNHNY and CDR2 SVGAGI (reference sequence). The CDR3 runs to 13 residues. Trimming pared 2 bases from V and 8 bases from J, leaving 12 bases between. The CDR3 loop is CASSYTGKGGYTF. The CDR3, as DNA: TGTGCCAGCAGTTACACAGGGAAAGGCGGCTACACCTTC.

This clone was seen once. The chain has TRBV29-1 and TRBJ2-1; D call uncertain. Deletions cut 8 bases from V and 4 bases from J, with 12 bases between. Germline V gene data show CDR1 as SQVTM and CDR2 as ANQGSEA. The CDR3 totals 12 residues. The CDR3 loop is CSSPKDYNEQFF. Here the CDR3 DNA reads TGCAGCTCCCCGAAGGATTACAATGAGCAGTTCTTC.

The CDR3 DNA follows: TGTGCCAGCTCACCCGAAGGGCCCAATGGCTACACCTTC. It codes for CASSPEGPNGYTF. The genes are TRBV18 and TRBJ1-2; D is undetermined. Germline V gene sequence: CDR1 KGHSH, CDR2 LQKENI. This CDR3 region has 13 residues. V was clipped by 3 bases and J by 6 bases, with 11 bases between them.

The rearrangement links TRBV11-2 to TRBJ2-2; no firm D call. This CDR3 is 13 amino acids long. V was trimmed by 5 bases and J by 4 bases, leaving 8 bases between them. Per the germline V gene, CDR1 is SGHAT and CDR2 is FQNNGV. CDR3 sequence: CASSPQRTGELFF. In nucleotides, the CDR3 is TGTGCCAGCAGCCCCCAGCGCACCGGGGAGCTGTTTTTT. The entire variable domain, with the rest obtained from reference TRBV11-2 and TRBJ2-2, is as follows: EAGVAQSPRYKIIEKRQSVAFWCNPISGHATLYWYQQILGQGPKLLIQFQNNGVVDDSQLPKDRFSAERLKGVDSTLKIQPAKLEDSAVYLCASSPQRTGELFFGEGSRLTVL.

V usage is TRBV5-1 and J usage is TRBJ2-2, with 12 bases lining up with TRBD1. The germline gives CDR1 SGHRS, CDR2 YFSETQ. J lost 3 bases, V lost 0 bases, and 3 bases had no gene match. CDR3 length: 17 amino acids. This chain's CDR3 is CASSLEGTGGYTGELFF. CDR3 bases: TGCGCCAGCAGCTTGGAGGGGACAGGGGGCTACACCGGGGAGCTGTTTTTT.

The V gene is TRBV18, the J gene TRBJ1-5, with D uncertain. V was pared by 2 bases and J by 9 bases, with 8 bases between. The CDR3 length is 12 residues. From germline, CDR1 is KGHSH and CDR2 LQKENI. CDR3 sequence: CASSPDFAPQHF. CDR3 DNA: TGTGCCAGCTCACCAGATTTTGCGCCCCAGCATTTT. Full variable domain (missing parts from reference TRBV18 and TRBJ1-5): NAGVMQNPRHLVRRRGQEARLRCSPMKGHSHVYWYRQLPEEGLKFMVYLQKENIIDESGMPKERFSAEFPKEGPSILRIQQVVRGDSAAYFCASSPDFAPQHFGDGTRLSIL.

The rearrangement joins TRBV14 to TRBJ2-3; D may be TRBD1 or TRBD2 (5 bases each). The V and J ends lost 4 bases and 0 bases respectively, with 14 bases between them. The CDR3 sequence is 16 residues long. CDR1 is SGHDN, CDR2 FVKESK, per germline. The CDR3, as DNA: TGTGCCAGCAGCCCTCTAGGGACGGGCAGCACAGATACGCAGTATTTT. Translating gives CASSPLGTGSTDTQYF.

The DNA of the CDR3 is TGTGCCAGCAGTATTCCGGGACTAGCCCGCGACGAGCAGTACTTC. Translation: CASSIPGLARDEQYF. The chain links TRBV27 to TRBJ2-7, with TRBD2 matching 9 bases. This CDR3 is 15 amino acids long. Germline CDR1 MNHEY, CDR2 SMNVEV (reference sequence). With V trimmed by 5 bases and J by 5 bases, 10 bases remained unmatched.

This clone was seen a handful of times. The CDR3 sequence: CASSVAKKRDTGELFF. The CDR3 region has the DNA TGTGCCAGCAGCGTAGCGAAGAAGCGAGACACCGGGGAGCTGTTTTTT. The rearrangement joins TRBV9 to TRBJ2-2; no clear D gene. In germline, CDR1 is SGDLS, CDR2 YYNGEE. The length of the CDR3 is 16 residues. Trimming removed 0 bases at V and 3 bases at J, with 12 bases between.

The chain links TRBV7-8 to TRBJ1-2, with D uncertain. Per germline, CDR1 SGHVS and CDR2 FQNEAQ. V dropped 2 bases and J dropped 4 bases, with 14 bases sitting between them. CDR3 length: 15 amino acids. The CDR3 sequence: CASSLSLAPLYGYTF. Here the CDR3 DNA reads TGTGCCAGCAGCTTAAGCCTGGCCCCCCTCTATGGCTACACCTTC. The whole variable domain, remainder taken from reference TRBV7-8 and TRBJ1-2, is GAGVSQSPRYKVAKRGQDVALRCDPISGHVSLFWYQQALGQGPEFLTYFQNEAQLDKSGLPSDRFFAERPEGSVSTLKIQRTQQEDSAVYLCASSLSLAPLYGYTFGSGTRLTVV.

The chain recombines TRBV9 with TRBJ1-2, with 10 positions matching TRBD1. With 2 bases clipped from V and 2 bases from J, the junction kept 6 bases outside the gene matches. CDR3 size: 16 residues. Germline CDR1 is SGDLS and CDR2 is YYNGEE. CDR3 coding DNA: TGTGCCAGCAGCGTGGGACAGGGGCTTCCCAACTATGGCTACACCTTC. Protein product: CASSVGQGLPNYGYTF.

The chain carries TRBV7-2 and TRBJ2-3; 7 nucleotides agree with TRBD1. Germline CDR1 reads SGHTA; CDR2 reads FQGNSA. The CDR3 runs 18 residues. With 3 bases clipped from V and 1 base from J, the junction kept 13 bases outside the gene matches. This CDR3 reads CASSFSLYTGTGTDTQYF. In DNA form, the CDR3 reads TGTGCCAGCAGCTTTTCTCTATATACCGGGACAGGCACAGATACGCAGTATTTT.

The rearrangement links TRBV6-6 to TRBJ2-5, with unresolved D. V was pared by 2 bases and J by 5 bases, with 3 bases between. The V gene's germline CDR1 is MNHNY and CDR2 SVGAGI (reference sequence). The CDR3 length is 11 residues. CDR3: CASSYRETQYF. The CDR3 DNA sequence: TGTGCCAGCAGTTACAGGGAGACCCAGTACTTC.

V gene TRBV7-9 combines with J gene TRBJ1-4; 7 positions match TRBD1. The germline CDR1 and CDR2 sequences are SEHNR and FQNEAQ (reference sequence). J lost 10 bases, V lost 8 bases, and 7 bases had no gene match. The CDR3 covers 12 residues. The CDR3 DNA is TGTGCCAGCGGTACAGGGGCCGGAAAACTGTTTTTT. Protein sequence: CASGTGAGKLFF.

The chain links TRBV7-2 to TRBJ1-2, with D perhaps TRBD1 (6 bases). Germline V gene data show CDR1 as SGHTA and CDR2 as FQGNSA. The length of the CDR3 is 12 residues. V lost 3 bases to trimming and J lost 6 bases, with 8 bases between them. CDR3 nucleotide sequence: TGTGCCAGCAGCTTCCACAGGGATGGCTACACCTTC. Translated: CASSFHRDGYTF.